This T cell receptor (beta chain) was found in a study of T cell changes during pregnancy in multiple sclerosis. The CDR3 is 15 amino acids. V was clipped by 4 bases and J by 1 base; unmatched bases: 5. The germline gives CDR1 SGHTA, CDR2 FQGNSA. TCRdb's copy holds only in-frame clones and misses some; the assay was immunoSEQ multiplex PCR. Of just over 55,000 clones in the sample, more than 85% were seen once. This TCR derives from a female donor in good health, enrolled as a control in a pregnancy study. The starting material was peripheral blood, obtained after pregnancy. The chain combines TRBV7-2 with TRBJ2-5, with 8 bases lining up with TRBD2. CDR3 region: CASSSPRGAQETQYF. The CDR3 nucleotides read TGTGCCAGCAGCTCACCGCGGGGGGCCCAAGAGACCCAGTACTTC.